A single sample gave rise to the 9 T cell receptor beta chains below, sequenced in a study of blood T cell repertoires in COVID-19. This table comes from immunoSEQ multiplex PCR, and its TCRdb copy is limited to in-frame clones, with some not included. The sample holds fewer than 45,000 clones, around 80% seen once. The sequenced sample consisted of peripheral blood. These receptors came from a human donor in a cohort sampled during active COVID-19.

The J gene is TRBJ1-5, the V gene TRBV7-2, with D maybe TRBD1 (6 bases). The CDR3 is 16 amino acids. Germline assignment: CDR1 SGHTA and CDR2 FQGNSA. The V end was cut by 1 base, the J end by 0 bases, with 10 bases between. The CDR3, as DNA: TGTGCCAGCAGCTTAGGGACAGACCCTAGCAATCAGCCCCAGCATTTT. It translates to CASSLGTDPSNQPQHF.

This chain links TRBV4-3 with TRBJ2-1; D not certain. Germline values: CDR1 LGHNA, CDR2 YSLEER. The CDR3 runs 14 residues. With 4 bases removed from V and 6 bases from J, the gap between germline ends came to 13 bases. This CDR3 is CASSRVAASNEQFF. As DNA, the CDR3 is TGCGCCAGCAGCCGGGTAGCAGCCTCCAATGAGCAGTTCTTC.

This clone occurred once. The V and J genes are TRBV6-5 and TRBJ2-3; 9 nucleotides match TRBD1. There are 13 residues in the CDR3. V lost 6 bases and J lost 5; bases outside the gene matches: 3. Germline V CDR1 and CDR2: MNHEY, SVGAGI. Here the CDR3 DNA reads TGTGCCAGCAGGGACAGGGGTGGAGATACGCAGTATTTT. Translated: CASRDRGGDTQYF.

The J gene is TRBJ1-1, the V gene TRBV4-3; TRBD1 is a possible D gene (6 bases). The CDR3 totals 14 residues. Trimming removed 5 bases at V and 1 base at J, with 11 bases between. Looked up from germline, CDR1 is LGHNA and CDR2 is YSLEER. CDR3 DNA sequence: TGCGCCAGCAGCGAACAGGGTGGGAACACTGAAGCTTTCTTT. It translates to CASSEQGGNTEAFF.

This chain uses TRBV28 with TRBJ2-4, with a possible D match to TRBD1 (6 bases). V was trimmed by 2 bases and J by 9 bases, leaving 14 bases between them. The CDR3 has 14 residues. Germline assignment: CDR1 MDHEN and CDR2 SYDVKM. The CDR3 reads CASSLPGGVGIQYF. CDR3 DNA: TGTGCCAGCAGTTTACCTGGGGGCGTGGGCATTCAGTACTTC.

The chain links TRBV10-3 to TRBJ2-7, with 7 bases lining up with TRBD2. The CDR3 spans 13 residues. From germline, CDR1 is ENHRY and CDR2 SYGVKD. V shed 4 bases and J 0 bases; nucleotides not matched to a gene: 0. The CDR3 DNA is TGTGCCATCAGTGGGACTAGCTCCTACGAGCAGTACTTC. Translated: CAISGTSSYEQYF.

The chain links TRBV29-1 to TRBJ2-3, with D perhaps matching TRBD1 (6 bases). Germline V gene data show CDR1 as SQVTM and CDR2 as ANQGSEA. The germline V and J ends were trimmed by 8 bases and 5 bases, with 11 bases remaining between them. The CDR3 has 11 residues. The CDR3 region is CSHGGQDTQYF. The CDR3 bases are TGCAGCCATGGGGGACAAGATACGCAGTATTTT.

This rearrangement joins TRBV18 to TRBJ1-2; the match to TRBD1 covers 11 bases. The germline CDR1 and CDR2 sequences are KGHSH and LQKENI. Trimming removed 3 bases from V and 4 bases from J; junction bases left unmatched: 4. The CDR3 is 15 residues long. As DNA, the CDR3 is TGTGCCAGCTCACCTGAGGGGACAGGGGGCTATGGCTACACCTTC. Translating gives CASSPEGTGGYGYTF. Looking up the rest from reference TRBV18 and TRBJ1-2 gives the full variable domain: NAGVMQNPRHLVRRRGQEARLRCSPMKGHSHVYWYRQLPEEGLKFMVYLQKENIIDESGMPKERFSAEFPKEGPSILRIQQVVRGDSAAYFCASSPEGTGGYGYTFGSGTRLTVV.

The J gene is TRBJ2-1, the V gene TRBV12-5, with D uncertain. Between the trimmed V and J ends, which lost 8 bases and 6 bases, there was a span of 5 bases. CDR1 and CDR2 from the germline V gene are LGHNT and FRNRAP. The CDR3 loop spans 10 amino acids. The CDR3 DNA reads as TGTGCTAGTTCGGGCAATGAGCAGTTCTTC. This gives the protein CASSGNEQFF.